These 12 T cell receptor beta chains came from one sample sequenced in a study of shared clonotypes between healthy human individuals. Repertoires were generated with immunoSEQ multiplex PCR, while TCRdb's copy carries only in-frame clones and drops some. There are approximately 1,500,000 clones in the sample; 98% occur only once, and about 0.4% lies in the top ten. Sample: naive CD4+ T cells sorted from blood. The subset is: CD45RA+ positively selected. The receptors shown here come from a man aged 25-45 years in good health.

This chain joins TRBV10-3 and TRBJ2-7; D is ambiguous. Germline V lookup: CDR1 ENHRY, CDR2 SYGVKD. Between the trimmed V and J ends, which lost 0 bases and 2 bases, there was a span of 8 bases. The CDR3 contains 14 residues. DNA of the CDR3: TGTGCCATCAGTGAGTCGGAACTGCCCTACGAGCAGTACTTC. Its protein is CAISESELPYEQYF.

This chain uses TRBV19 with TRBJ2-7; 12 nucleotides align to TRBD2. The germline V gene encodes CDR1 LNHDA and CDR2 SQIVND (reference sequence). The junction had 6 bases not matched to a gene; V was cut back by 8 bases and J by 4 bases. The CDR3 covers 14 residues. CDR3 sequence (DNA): TGTGCCAGTGGAAGGACTAGCGGGACTTACGAGCAGTACTTC. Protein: CASGRTSGTYEQYF.

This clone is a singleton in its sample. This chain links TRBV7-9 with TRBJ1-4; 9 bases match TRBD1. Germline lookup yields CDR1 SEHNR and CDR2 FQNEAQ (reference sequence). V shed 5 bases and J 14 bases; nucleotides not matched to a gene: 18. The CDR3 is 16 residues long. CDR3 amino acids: CASSASIGTGLSGLFF. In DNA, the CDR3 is TGTGCCAGCAGCGCCTCCATAGGGACAGGGTTGTCTGGGCTGTTTTTT. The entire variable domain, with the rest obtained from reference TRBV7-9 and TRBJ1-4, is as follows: DTGVSQNPRHKITKRGQNVTFRCDPISEHNRLYWYRQTLGQGPEFLTYFQNEAQLEKSRLLSDRFSAERPKGSFSTLEIQRTEQGDSAMYLCASSASIGTGLSGLFFGSGTQLSVL.

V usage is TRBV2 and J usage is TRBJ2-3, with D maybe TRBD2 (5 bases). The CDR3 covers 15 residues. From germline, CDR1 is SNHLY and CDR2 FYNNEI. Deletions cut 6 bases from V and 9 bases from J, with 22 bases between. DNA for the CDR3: TGTGCCAGCAGGCCCTCGAGTAGCGCACAGCGGACGCAGTATTTT. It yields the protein CASRPSSSAQRTQYF. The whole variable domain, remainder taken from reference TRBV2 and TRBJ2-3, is EPEVTQTPSHQVTQMGQEVILRCVPISNHLYFYWYRQILGQKVEFLVSFYNNEISEKSEIFDDQFSVERPDGSNFTLKIRSTKLEDSAMYFCASRPSSSAQRTQYFGPGTRLTVL.

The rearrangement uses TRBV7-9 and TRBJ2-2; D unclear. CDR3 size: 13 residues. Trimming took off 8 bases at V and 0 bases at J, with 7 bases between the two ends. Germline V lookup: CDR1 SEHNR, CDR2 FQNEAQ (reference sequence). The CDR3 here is CASRKANTGELFF. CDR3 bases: TGTGCCAGCCGTAAAGCGAACACCGGGGAGCTGTTTTTT.

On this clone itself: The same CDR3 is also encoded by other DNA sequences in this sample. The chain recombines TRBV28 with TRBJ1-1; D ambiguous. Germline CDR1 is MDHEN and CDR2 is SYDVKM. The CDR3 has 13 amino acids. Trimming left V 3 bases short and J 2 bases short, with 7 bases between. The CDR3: CASSFVGNTEAFF. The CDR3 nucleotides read TGTGCCAGCAGTTTTGTAGGTAACACTGAAGCTTTCTTT.

The CDR3 sequence: CASSFPRLAANTGELFF. The CDR3 DNA is TGTGCCAGCAGTTTCCCTCGACTAGCGGCGAACACCGGGGAGCTGTTTTTT. The chain is built from TRBV28 and TRBJ2-2, with TRBD2 matching 9 bases. The J segment lost 0 bases and the V segment lost 3 bases, leaving 5 bases of the junction unmatched. Germline lookup yields CDR1 MDHEN and CDR2 SYDVKM. This CDR3 has 17 amino acids.

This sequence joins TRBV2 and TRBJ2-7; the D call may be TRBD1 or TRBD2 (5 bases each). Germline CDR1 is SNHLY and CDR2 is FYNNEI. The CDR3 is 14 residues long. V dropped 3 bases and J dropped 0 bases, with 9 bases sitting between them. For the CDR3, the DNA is TGTGCCAGCAGTGACAGAGGGGTCTCCTACGAGCAGTACTTC. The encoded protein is CASSDRGVSYEQYF.

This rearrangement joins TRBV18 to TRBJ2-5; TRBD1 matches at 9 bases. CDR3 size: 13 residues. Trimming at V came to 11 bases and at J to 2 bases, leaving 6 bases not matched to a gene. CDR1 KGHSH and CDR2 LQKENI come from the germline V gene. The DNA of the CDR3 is TGTGCCGGGACACAGGGGGCACAAGAGACCCAGTACTTC. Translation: CAGTQGAQETQYF.

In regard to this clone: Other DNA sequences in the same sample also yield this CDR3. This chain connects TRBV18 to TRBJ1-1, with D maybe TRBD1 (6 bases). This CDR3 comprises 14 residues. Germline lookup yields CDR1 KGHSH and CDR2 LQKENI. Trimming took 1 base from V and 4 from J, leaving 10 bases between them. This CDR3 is CASSPLPGVTEAFF. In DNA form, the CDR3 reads TGTGCCAGCTCACCACTTCCAGGGGTCACTGAAGCTTTCTTT.

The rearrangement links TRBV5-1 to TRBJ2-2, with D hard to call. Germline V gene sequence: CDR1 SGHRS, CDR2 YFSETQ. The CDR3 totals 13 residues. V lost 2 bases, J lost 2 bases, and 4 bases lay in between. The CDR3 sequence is CASSFRNTGELFF. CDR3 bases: TGCGCCAGCAGCTTTCGAAACACCGGGGAGCTGTTTTTT.

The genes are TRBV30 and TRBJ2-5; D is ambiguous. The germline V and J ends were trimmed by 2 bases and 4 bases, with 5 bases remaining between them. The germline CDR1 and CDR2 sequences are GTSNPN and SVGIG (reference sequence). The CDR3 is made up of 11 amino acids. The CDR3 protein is CAWSYRETQYF. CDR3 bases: TGTGCCTGGAGTTACAGAGAGACCCAGTACTTC.